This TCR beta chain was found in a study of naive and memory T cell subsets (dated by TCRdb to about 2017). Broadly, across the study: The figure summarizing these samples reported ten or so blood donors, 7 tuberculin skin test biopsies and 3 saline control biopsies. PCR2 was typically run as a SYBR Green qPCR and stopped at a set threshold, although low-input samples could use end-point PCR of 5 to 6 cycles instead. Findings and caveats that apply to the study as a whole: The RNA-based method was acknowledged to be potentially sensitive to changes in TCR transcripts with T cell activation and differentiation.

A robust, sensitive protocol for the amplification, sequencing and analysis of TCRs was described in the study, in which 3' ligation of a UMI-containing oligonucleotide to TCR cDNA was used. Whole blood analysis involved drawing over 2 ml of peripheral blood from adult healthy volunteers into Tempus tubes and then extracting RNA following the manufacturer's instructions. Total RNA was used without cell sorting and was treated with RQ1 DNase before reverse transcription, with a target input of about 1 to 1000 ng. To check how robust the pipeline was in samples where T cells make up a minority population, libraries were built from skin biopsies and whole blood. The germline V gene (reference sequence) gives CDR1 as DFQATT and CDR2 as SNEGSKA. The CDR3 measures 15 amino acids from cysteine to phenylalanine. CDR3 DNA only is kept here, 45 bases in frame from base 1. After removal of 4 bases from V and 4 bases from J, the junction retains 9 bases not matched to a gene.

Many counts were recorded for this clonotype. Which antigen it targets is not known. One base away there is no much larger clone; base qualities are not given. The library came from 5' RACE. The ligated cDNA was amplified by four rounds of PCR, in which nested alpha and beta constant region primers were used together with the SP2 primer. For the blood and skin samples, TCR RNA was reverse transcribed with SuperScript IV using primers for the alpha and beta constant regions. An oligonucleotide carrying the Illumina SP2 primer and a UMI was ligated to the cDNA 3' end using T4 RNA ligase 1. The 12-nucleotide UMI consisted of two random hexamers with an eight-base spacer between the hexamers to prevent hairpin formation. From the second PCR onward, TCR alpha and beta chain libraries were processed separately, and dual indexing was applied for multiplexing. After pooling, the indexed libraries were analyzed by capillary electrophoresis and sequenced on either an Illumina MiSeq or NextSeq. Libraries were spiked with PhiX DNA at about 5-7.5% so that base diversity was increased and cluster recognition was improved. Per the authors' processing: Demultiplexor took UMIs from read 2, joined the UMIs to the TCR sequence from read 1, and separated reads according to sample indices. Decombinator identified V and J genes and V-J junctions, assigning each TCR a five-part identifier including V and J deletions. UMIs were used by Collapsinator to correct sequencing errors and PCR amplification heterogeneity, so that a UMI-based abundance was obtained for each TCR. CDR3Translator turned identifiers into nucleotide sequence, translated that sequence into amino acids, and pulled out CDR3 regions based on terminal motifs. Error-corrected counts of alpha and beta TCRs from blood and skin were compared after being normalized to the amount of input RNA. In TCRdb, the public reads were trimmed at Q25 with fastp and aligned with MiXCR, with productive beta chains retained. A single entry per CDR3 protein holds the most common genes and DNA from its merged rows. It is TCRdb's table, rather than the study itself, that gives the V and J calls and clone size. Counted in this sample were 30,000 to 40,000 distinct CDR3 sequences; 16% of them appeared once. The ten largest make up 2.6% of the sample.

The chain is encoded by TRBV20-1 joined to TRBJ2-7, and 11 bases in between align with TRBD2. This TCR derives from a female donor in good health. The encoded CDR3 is CSATSPVAGGYEQYF. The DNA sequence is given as TGCAGTGCTACCTCCCCGGTAGCGGGGGGGTACGAGCAGTACTTC.